Listed below are T cell receptor beta chains from one sample, sequenced in a study of human T cells and chemical hapten exposure. TCRdb ran MiXCR on the RACE reads and lists one entry per CDR3 protein. The data contain fewer than 500,000 distinct CDR3 sequences, 4% to 5.5% of them singletons. Sequences were derived from whole blood, sampled in connection with sensitization to the hapten diphenylcyclopropenone (DPC). These receptors came from a woman aged 50 to 60 with alopecia areata. Some clones in this sample may be carry-over from other donors' samples. Both conserved end residues are part of each CDR3. A D gene is named only where the DNA matches it firmly. Where a row states a size, it is once, few, many or the class of an expanded clone; other rows omit it.

CDR3 DNA	CDR3 protein	D gene	V gene	J gene	clone size
TGCGCCAGCAGCTTGATGGGAAGCACAGATACGCAGTATTTT	CASSLMGSTDTQYF	-	TRBV5-1	TRBJ2-3	many
TGTGCCAGCAGCCAAGGGACTAGGGGTTACGAGCAGTACTTC	CASSQGTRGYEQYF	TRBD2	TRBV3-1	TRBJ2-7	few
TGTGCCAGCAGCCAAGACCGGCGAGGGCCCCAGCATTTT	CASSQDRRGPQHF	-	TRBV3-1	TRBJ1-5	many
TGTGCCAGCAGTACGTGGGACAGGGGTAACACTGAAGCTTTCTTT	CASSTWDRGNTEAFF	TRBD1	TRBV6-5	TRBJ1-1	few
TGCGCCAGCAGCTTGTTAGGACAGGGGGCCTACAATGAGCAGTTCTTC	CASSLLGQGAYNEQFF	TRBD1	TRBV5-1	TRBJ2-1	many
TGTGCCAGCAGCGTGGGACGGTACACCGGGGAGCTGTTTTTT	CASSVGRYTGELFF	-	TRBV9	TRBJ2-2	few
TGTGCCAGCAGCCCGGAGACCACGCAGTATTTT	CASSPETTQYF	-	TRBV11-2	TRBJ2-3	-
TGTGCCAGCAGTTACACCCAGGGGGGGGATCAGCCCCAGCATTTT	CASSYTQGGDQPQHF	TRBD1	TRBV6-6	TRBJ1-5	many
TGTGCCAGCAGCCAGGCGGGGGCCGGGGAGCTGTTTTTT	CASSQAGAGELFF	TRBD2	TRBV4-2	TRBJ2-2	many
TGCAGCGTTGAAGTCTCGGCTAGCGGGAGGTACGAGCAGTACTTC	CSVEVSASGRYEQYF	TRBD2	TRBV29-1	TRBJ2-7	many
TGTGCCAGCAGTTACGCGACTGCTTCCTACAATGAGCAGTTCTTC	CASSYATASYNEQFF	-	TRBV6-2/TRBV6-3	TRBJ2-1	many
TGTGCCAGCCCCCCGGCAGGTGACAGACCCTACGAGCAGTACTTC	CASPPAGDRPYEQYF	-	TRBV6-9	TRBJ2-7	few
TGTGCCAGCAGGCCAACAGGGGTGAACACTGAAGCTTTCTTT	CASRPTGVNTEAFF	TRBD1	TRBV28	TRBJ1-1	many
TGTGCCATCAGGGGGACAGTCATGAACACTGAAGCTTTCTTT	CAIRGTVMNTEAFF	TRBD1	TRBV10-3	TRBJ1-1	many
TGTGCCAGCATTTCTACTACCACCGGGGAGCTGTTTTTT	CASISTTTGELFF	-	TRBV6-5	TRBJ2-2	many
TGTGCCAGCAGCTTAGATCTGGGACAGGGTACCTACGAGCAGTACTTC	CASSLDLGQGTYEQYF	TRBD1	TRBV7-9	TRBJ2-7	many
TGTGCCAGTAGTCCCCCTCCTCGAGGGACAGTAATTTACAATGAGCAGTTCTTC	CASSPPPRGTVIYNEQFF	TRBD1	TRBV19	TRBJ2-1	many
TGTGCCAGCAGTCCGGAGATATTGAGAGGATCCTACGAGCAGTACTTC	CASSPEILRGSYEQYF	-	TRBV6-6	TRBJ2-7	many
TGTGCCAGTTCTAAGTCAGGGTATGGGGCCAACGTCCTGACTTTC	CASSKSGYGANVLTF	-	TRBV9	TRBJ2-6	many
TGTGCCAGCAGCAATTGGCCAAATTGGCAAGAGACCCAGTACTTC	CASSNWPNWQETQYF	-	TRBV27	TRBJ2-5	many
TGCAGCGTTGAGTTAGCGGGAGTTGAGACCCAGTACTTC	CSVELAGVETQYF	TRBD2	TRBV29-1	TRBJ2-5	many
TGTGCCAGCAGCTCCGGACTAGCGGGAGATCAAGATACGCAGTATTTT	CASSSGLAGDQDTQYF	TRBD2	TRBV7-8	TRBJ2-3	-
TGCAGTGCTAGACGCGACGGGGATGAGCAGTTCTTC	CSARRDGDEQFF	-	TRBV20-1	TRBJ2-1	few
TGTGCCAGCAGACATAATTCACCCCTCCATTTT	CASRHNSPLHF	-	TRBV6-1	TRBJ1-6	many
TGTGCCAGCAGTTTAAGGGACAGAAATTCACCCCTCCACTTT	CASSLRDRNSPLHF	TRBD1	TRBV27	TRBJ1-6	many
TGTGCCAGCAGCCAAGGCCCGGCTAGCACAGATACGCAGTATTTT	CASSQGPASTDTQYF	-	TRBV14	TRBJ2-3	few
TGTGCCAGCTCACCACCGAGAGGGAAGGGCTATGGCTACACCTTC	CASSPPRGKGYGYTF	-	TRBV18	TRBJ1-2	-
TGTGCCAGCAGCCAAGATGCGGCAGGGGGCGCGTACCAGTACTTC	CASSQDAAGGAYQYF	TRBD1	TRBV3-1	TRBJ2-7	many